Each of the 31 T cell receptor beta chains below was sequenced from the same sample in a study of beta chain features in type 1 diabetes. The entirety of the isolated RNA underwent reverse transcription, so expressed TCRB transcripts were sequenced. The repertoire was sequenced with immunoSEQ multiplex PCR; TCRdb's copy has only in-frame clones and lacks some. The data hold just over 450,000 clones, with around 28% observed a single time. The source material was naive CD4+ T cells from blood. These receptors all stem from a young man in good health.

The gene calls are TRBV7-3 and TRBJ2-1; 12 bases fit TRBD2. Per germline, CDR1 SGHTA and CDR2 FQGTGA. Trimming removed 5 bases from V and 2 bases from J; junction bases left unmatched: 1. The CDR3 loop spans 15 amino acids. The CDR3 DNA is TGTGCCAGCAGCGCTAGCGGGAGGGCCTACAATGAGCAGTTCTTC. Residues: CASSASGRAYNEQFF. Filled out from reference TRBV7-3 and TRBJ2-1, the complete variable domain reads GAGVSQTPSNKVTEKGKYVELRCDPISGHTALYWYRQSLGQGPEFLIYFQGTGAADDSGLPNDRFFAVRPEGSVSTLKIQRTERGDSAVYLCASSASGRAYNEQFFGPGTRLTVL.

V usage is TRBV30 and J usage is TRBJ2-1; 7 bases are a match to TRBD2. This CDR3 is built from 14 residues. CDR1 and CDR2 (germline): GTSNPN, SVGIG (reference sequence). V was pared by 2 bases and J by 8 bases, with 9 bases of the junction left unmatched. CDR3 nucleotides: TGTGCCTGGAGTACCGGCGGGAGTAGGTATGAGCAGTTCTTC. Translating gives CAWSTGGSRYEQFF.

This clone was detected a few times. The sample holds other DNA sequences that translate to the same CDR3. The CDR3 spells CASSLTTDTQYF. CDR3 sequence (DNA): TGCGCCAGCAGCTTAACCACAGATACGCAGTATTTT. This chain joins TRBV5-1 and TRBJ2-3; D gene unclear. Germline V gives CDR1 SGHRS, CDR2 YFSETQ. The length of the CDR3 is 12 residues. With 2 bases removed from V and 2 bases from J, the gap between germline ends came to 3 bases.

This clone has just a few counts. This chain joins TRBV30 and TRBJ2-7, with TRBD1 matching 8 bases. CDR1 and CDR2 from the germline V gene are GTSNPN and SVGIG (reference sequence). The CDR3 is 12 amino acids. Trimming took 8 bases from V and 6 from J; bases not matched to a gene: 9. The CDR3 DNA is TGTGCCCGCGGGACAGGAGGTCGCGAGCAGTACTTC. As protein: CARGTGGREQYF.

The CDR3 spells CASSQVTETQYF. For the CDR3, the DNA is TGTGCCAGCAGCCAAGTCACCGAGACCCAGTACTTC. The chain has TRBV28 and TRBJ2-5; D gene unclear. V lost 6 bases and J 5 bases, leaving 10 bases between the germline ends. The CDR3 consists of 12 residues. Germline assignment: CDR1 MDHEN and CDR2 SYDVKM.

The rearrangement uses TRBV7-2 and TRBJ1-2, with a possible D match to TRBD1 (6 bases). Germline V CDR1 and CDR2: SGHTA, FQGNSA. Trimming left V 6 bases short and J 6 bases short, with 11 bases between. This CDR3 is 12 amino acids long. CDR3 residues: CASSSTGNGYTF. CDR3 in DNA: TGTGCCAGCAGTTCCACAGGGAATGGCTACACCTTC.

The V gene is TRBV7-9, the J gene TRBJ2-5; D gene uncertain. The V end was cut by 1 base, the J end by 5 bases, with 8 bases between. This CDR3 is built from 13 residues. Looked up from germline, CDR1 is SEHNR and CDR2 is FQNEAQ (reference sequence). The CDR3 loop reads CASSLEALETQYF. Here the CDR3 DNA reads TGTGCCAGCAGCTTAGAGGCGTTGGAGACCCAGTACTTC.

This clone turned up a few times. The CDR3 is CASTTPRGDEKLFF. The CDR3 nucleotides are TGTGCCAGCACCACGCCCCGAGGGGACGAAAAACTGTTTTTT. The chain joins TRBV7-2 to TRBJ1-4; possibly TRBD1 for D (5 bases). Looked up from germline, CDR1 is SGHTA and CDR2 is FQGNSA. The germline V and J ends were trimmed by 7 bases and 8 bases, with 17 bases remaining between them. The CDR3 contains 14 residues.

The gene calls are TRBV6-5 and TRBJ2-7, with 9 bases lining up with TRBD2. V trimming: 6 bases; J trimming: 3 bases; junction bases outside the gene matches: 9. The CDR3 totals 15 residues. Germline V lookup: CDR1 MNHEY, CDR2 SVGAGI. CDR3 in amino acids: CASSPGVAGDYEQYF. The CDR3 coding sequence is TGTGCCAGCAGCCCGGGGGTAGCGGGAGACTACGAGCAGTACTTC.

The chain couples TRBV29-1 to TRBJ2-1; D unresolved. Per the germline V gene, CDR1 is SQVTM and CDR2 is ANQGSEA. V lost 4 bases and J lost 5, with 6 bases in between. This CDR3 is 11 amino acids long. In DNA form, the CDR3 reads TGCAGCGTTGTTCGGAACAATGAGCAGTTCTTC. Amino acids: CSVVRNNEQFF.

The rearrangement links TRBV11-2 to TRBJ2-3, with a possible D match to TRBD2 (5 bases). Germline CDR1 and CDR2: SGHAT and FQNNGV. Trimming took off 5 bases at V and 1 base at J, with 10 bases between the two ends. The CDR3 has 14 residues. The CDR3 loop reads CASSLSGRTDTQYF. The CDR3 DNA is TGTGCCAGCAGCCTAAGCGGCCGCACAGATACGCAGTATTTT.

This chain uses TRBV4-2 with TRBJ2-1, with TRBD2 matching 8 bases. The CDR3 is 15 amino acids. The germline gives CDR1 LGHNA, CDR2 YNFKEQ. J was trimmed by 7 bases and V by 1 base; bases with no gene match: 6. The CDR3 region is CASSQGSGRENEQFF. The CDR3, as DNA: TGTGCCAGCAGCCAAGGAAGCGGGAGAGAGAATGAGCAGTTCTTC.

This clone was observed a handful of times. Other DNA sequences from this sample encode an identical CDR3 as well. The chain has TRBV9 and TRBJ2-3; no clear D gene. The CDR3 totals 12 residues. Trimming left V 0 bases short and J 4 bases short, with 3 bases between. Germline CDR1 SGDLS, CDR2 YYNGEE. This CDR3 reads CASSVGPDTQYF. CDR3 nucleotide sequence: TGTGCCAGCAGCGTAGGGCCAGATACGCAGTATTTT. The variable domain in full, with the rest retrieved from reference TRBV9 and TRBJ2-3, is DSGVTQTPKHLITATGQRVTLRCSPRSGDLSVYWYQQSLDQGLQFLIQYYNGEERAKGNILERFSAQQFPDLHSELNLSSLELGDSALYFCASSVGPDTQYFGPGTRLTVL.

CDR3 loop: CASRPPLQTGELFF. DNA of the CDR3: TGTGCCAGCAGGCCCCCCTTACAAACCGGGGAGCTGTTTTTT. The V and J genes are TRBV25-1 and TRBJ2-2; unclear D gene. V lost 6 bases, J lost 5 bases, and 13 bases lay in between. Germline CDR1 reads MGHDK; CDR2 reads SYGVNS. CDR3 length: 14 residues. Drawing the rest from reference TRBV25-1 and TRBJ2-2, the complete variable domain is EADIYQTPRYLVIGTGKKITLECSQTMGHDKMYWYQQDPGMELHLIHYSYGVNSTEKGDLSSESTVSRIRTEHFPLTLESARPSHTSQYLCASRPPLQTGELFFGEGSRLTVL.

The rearrangement joins TRBV7-2 to TRBJ1-4; D remains unclear. Per the germline V gene, CDR1 is SGHTA and CDR2 is FQGNSA. V lost 4 bases, J lost 0 bases, and 9 bases lay in between. The CDR3 length is 15 residues. The CDR3 region is CASSSRSATNEKLFF. The CDR3 DNA follows: TGTGCCAGCAGCTCCCGAAGTGCAACTAATGAAAAACTGTTTTTT.

This sequence joins TRBV19 and TRBJ2-3; 10 bases fit TRBD2. The CDR3 is 15 residues long. Losses at the gene ends were 3 bases for V and 2 bases for J; bases not matched to a gene: 2. CDR1 is LNHDA and CDR2 is SQIVND in the germline V gene (reference sequence). The CDR3 DNA follows: TGTGCCAGTAGTATCGGACTAGCGGTCACAGATACGCAGTATTTT. Its translation: CASSIGLAVTDTQYF.

There are a few counts of this clone. This chain uses TRBV30 with TRBJ1-1; no clear D gene. Trimming removed 2 bases at V and 4 bases at J, with 14 bases between. The CDR3 consists of 14 residues. In germline, CDR1 is GTSNPN, CDR2 SVGIG (reference sequence). CDR3 nucleotides: TGTGCCTGGAGTAGTGGCGGCTTGGTCACTGAAGCTTTCTTT. Its translation: CAWSSGGLVTEAFF.

The J gene is TRBJ2-1, the V gene TRBV5-6; 9 bases fit TRBD1. V lost 4 bases, J lost 1 base, and 3 bases stayed unmatched. The CDR3 spans 15 residues. Germline lookup yields CDR1 SGHDT and CDR2 YYEEEE. Written as DNA, the CDR3 is TGTGCCAGCAGCCAGGACAGGGGATCCTACAATGAGCAGTTCTTC. Its translation: CASSQDRGSYNEQFF.

This clone has a handful of counts. This chain uses TRBV5-1 with TRBJ1-1; unclear D gene. CDR3 size: 11 residues. Germline V gene sequence: CDR1 SGHRS, CDR2 YFSETQ. V shed 3 bases and J shed 5 bases, with 5 bases lying between them. The CDR3 DNA reads TGCGCCAGCAGCTCTGAAACTGAAGCTTTCTTT. Amino acids: CASSSETEAFF.

This sequence joins TRBV7-2 and TRBJ1-2; D gene ambiguous. Germline CDR1 SGHTA, CDR2 FQGNSA. The CDR3 has 13 amino acids. Between the trimmed V and J ends, which lost 0 bases and 2 bases, there was a span of 4 bases. CDR3 residues: CASSLAANYGYTF. DNA for the CDR3: TGTGCCAGCAGCTTAGCAGCCAACTATGGCTACACCTTC. Looking up the rest from reference TRBV7-2 and TRBJ1-2 gives the full variable domain: GAGVSQSPSNKVTEKGKDVELRCDPISGHTALYWYRQSLGQGLEFLIYFQGNSAPDKSGLPSDRFSAERTGGSVSTLTIQRTQQEDSAVYLCASSLAANYGYTFGSGTRLTVV.

This clone was picked up a small number of times. This chain uses TRBV7-2 with TRBJ2-1; 10 positions match TRBD2. Trimming removed 1 base from V and 2 bases from J; junction bases left unmatched: 5. CDR1 and CDR2 (germline): SGHTA, FQGNSA. This CDR3 has 17 amino acids. CDR3 loop: CASSLVSSGRAYNEQFF. The CDR3 DNA reads TGTGCCAGCAGCTTAGTCTCGAGCGGGAGGGCCTACAATGAGCAGTTCTTC. Filled out from reference TRBV7-2 and TRBJ2-1, the complete variable domain reads GAGVSQSPSNKVTEKGKDVELRCDPISGHTALYWYRQSLGQGLEFLIYFQGNSAPDKSGLPSDRFSAERTGGSVSTLTIQRTQQEDSAVYLCASSLVSSGRAYNEQFFGPGTRLTVL.

This clone has only a few counts. The rearrangement joins TRBV28 to TRBJ1-1; TRBD1 matches 7 bases. The V and J ends lost 5 bases and 2 bases, in that order; junction bases with no gene match: 8. The CDR3 extends over 15 amino acids. Germline assignment: CDR1 MDHEN and CDR2 SYDVKM. CDR3 DNA sequence: TGTGCCAGCAGTCCTCCGGACAGGTACAACACTGAAGCTTTCTTT. It is translated as CASSPPDRYNTEAFF.

This chain's CDR3 is CASSQSLAGVYEQYF. CDR3 nucleotide sequence: TGTGCCAGCAGCCAGAGTCTAGCGGGAGTCTACGAGCAGTACTTC. The rearrangement links TRBV4-2 to TRBJ2-7; 10 positions agree with TRBD2. V was pared by 3 bases and J by 3 bases, with 5 bases of the junction left unmatched. The CDR3 is made up of 15 amino acids. The germline V gene has CDR1 LGHNA and CDR2 YNFKEQ.

This clone was found a few times. The rearrangement uses TRBV25-1 and TRBJ2-6; D possibly corresponds to TRBD1 (5 bases). V was pared by 7 bases and J by 0 bases, with 7 bases between. This CDR3 spans 14 amino acids. Germline V CDR1 and CDR2: MGHDK, SYGVNS. The CDR3 bases are TGTGCCAGCAAGACAGCCTCTGGGGCCAACGTCCTGACTTTC. Residues: CASKTASGANVLTF.

The chain joins TRBV5-4 to TRBJ2-7, with 11 nucleotides matching TRBD2. Germline V gives CDR1 SGHNT, CDR2 YYREEE (reference sequence). The CDR3 sequence is 15 residues long. The J segment lost 6 bases and the V segment lost 1 base, leaving 6 bases of the junction unmatched. CDR3 in amino acids: CASSLKLAGVAEQYF. The DNA of the CDR3 is TGTGCCAGCAGCTTGAAACTAGCGGGAGTAGCCGAGCAGTACTTC.

This clone appeared a few times. The chain carries TRBV11-2 and TRBJ2-1; TRBD2 agrees at 13 bases. Germline V gives CDR1 SGHAT, CDR2 FQNNGV. The CDR3 loop spans 15 amino acids. V gave up 6 bases and J gave up 4 bases; unmatched junction bases: 3. CDR3 in amino acids: CASSRTSGSYNEQFF. CDR3 nucleotide sequence: TGTGCCAGCAGTCGGACTAGCGGGAGTTACAATGAGCAGTTCTTC.

This chain uses TRBV6-6 with TRBJ1-2, with 7 bases lining up with TRBD1. V shed 4 bases and J 9 bases; nucleotides not matched to a gene: 11. The germline CDR1 and CDR2 sequences are MNHNY and SVGAGI (reference sequence). This CDR3 is built from 14 residues. DNA for the CDR3: TGTGCCAGCAGTTCCGACTCGACAGGGACCAGCTACACCTTC. This encodes CASSSDSTGTSYTF.

V usage is TRBV7-3 and J usage is TRBJ2-3, with 7 bases fitting TRBD1. The CDR3 sequence is 14 residues long. V lost 3 bases and J lost 2; bases outside the gene matches: 2. Germline V gene data show CDR1 as SGHTA and CDR2 as FQGTGA. The CDR3, as DNA: TGTGCCAGCAGCTTGGGACAGCACACAGATACGCAGTATTTT. Translated, it gives CASSLGQHTDTQYF.

This sequence joins TRBV15 and TRBJ2-7, with D unclear. Looked up from germline, CDR1 is LNHNV and CDR2 is YYDKDF (reference sequence). The CDR3 is made up of 13 amino acids. V was shortened by 0 bases and J by 8 bases, with 11 bases between the two germline ends. CDR3: CATSRDTHQKQYF. The CDR3 bases are TGTGCCACCAGCAGAGACACACATCAGAAGCAGTACTTC.

V is TRBV5-1 and J is TRBJ1-1; 8 nucleotides match TRBD1. Per the germline V gene, CDR1 is SGHRS and CDR2 is YFSETQ. V lost 2 bases, J lost 2 bases, and 2 bases stayed unmatched. This CDR3 contains 14 residues. The chain's CDR3 is CASSFGQGNTEAFF. In DNA form, the CDR3 reads TGCGCCAGCAGCTTTGGACAGGGCAACACTGAAGCTTTCTTT.

The chain combines TRBV7-2 with TRBJ2-1, with D possibly matching TRBD2 (5 bases). Trimming removed 1 base at V and 0 bases at J, with 10 bases between. The CDR3 loop spans 16 amino acids. Germline V gene lookup returns CDR1 SGHTA and CDR2 FQGNSA. CDR3 coding DNA: TGTGCCAGCAGCTTAGTCGGGGAAAGCTCCTACAATGAGCAGTTCTTC. It specifies CASSLVGESSYNEQFF.